This T cell receptor beta chain was identified in a study of blood T cell repertoires in COVID-19. Measured with immunoSEQ multiplex PCR; TCRdb has only the in-frame clones, and not every one. Among under 150,000 clones listed, over 80% were seen once. The CDR3 spans 15 residues. Trimming cost V 6 bases and J 9 bases; bases outside gene matches: 15. Looked up from germline, CDR1 is MDHEN and CDR2 is SYDVKM. The V and J genes are TRBV28 and TRBJ1-2; 8 bases align to TRBD1. Sequences were obtained from peripheral blood. The sequence derives from a woman aged 40 to 49 with active or convalescent COVID-19. The DNA for the CDR3 is TGTGCCAGCAGGCCCACAGGGGGACGGCTTCGGAGCTACACCTTC. Amino acid sequence: CASRPTGGRLRSYTF.